Following are 29 T cell receptor beta chains from one sample sequenced in a study of monozygotic twins with inflammatory bowel disease. TCRdb reprocessed the 5' RACE reads, with one entry per CDR3 protein and no DNA. The sample data list approximately 160,000 distinct CDR3 sequences. The sequenced material came from blood. Every receptor here comes from a human donor with ulcerative colitis or Crohn's disease, or a healthy co-twin of an affected twin (not recorded which).

The chain recombines TRBV10-3 with TRBJ1-6; TCRdb names TRBD1, which stays unverified in the absence of DNA. The CDR3 loop spans 14 amino acids. Germline assignment: CDR1 ENHRY and CDR2 SYGVKD. CDR3 residues: CAIREGQDDSPLHF.

This rearrangement joins TRBV25-1 to TRBJ2-3; TCRdb's D call of TRBD2 is untestable without DNA. This CDR3 is built from 14 residues. Germline assignment: CDR1 MGHDK and CDR2 SYGVNS. Here the CDR3 reads CASSQGGSTDTQYF.

J is TRBJ2-7 and V is TRBV5-1; TCRdb's assignment of TRBD1 cannot be checked, as there is no DNA. CDR1 SGHRS and CDR2 YFSETQ come from the germline V gene. There are 14 residues in the CDR3. The chain's CDR3 is CASSLSAQGREQYF.

V usage is TRBV7-3 and J usage is TRBJ2-3; TCRdb reports TRBD2, a call that lacks DNA to check it against. The germline gives CDR1 SGHTA, CDR2 FQGTGA. The CDR3 runs to 14 residues. This CDR3 is CASSEAGGRDTQYF. The whole variable domain, remainder taken from reference TRBV7-3 and TRBJ2-3, is GAGVSQTPSNKVTEKGKYVELRCDPISGHTALYWYRQSLGQGPEFLIYFQGTGAADDSGLPNDRFFAVRPEGSVSTLKIQRTERGDSAVYLCASSEAGGRDTQYFGPGTRLTVL.

The V and J genes are TRBV25-1 and TRBJ2-5; absent DNA, TCRdb's TRBD1 call cannot be checked. CDR1 and CDR2 (germline): MGHDK, SYGVNS. The CDR3 is 15 residues long. The CDR3 sequence is CASSWTGTLEETQYF.

The chain joins TRBV12-3 or TRBV12-4 to TRBJ2-5; TCRdb selects TRBD2, and the lack of DNA leaves this call unchecked. The CDR3 is 13 amino acids. The CDR3 spells CATTRELGETQYF.

V usage is TRBV20-1 and J usage is TRBJ1-5; the TCRdb D gene call, TRBD1, has no DNA to confirm it. The CDR3 spans 13 residues. CDR1 DFQATT and CDR2 SNEGSKA come from the germline V gene (reference sequence). The CDR3: CSALQGLNQPQHF.

V is TRBV6-1 and J is TRBJ1-5; TCRdb's assignment of TRBD1 cannot be checked, as there is no DNA. This CDR3 spans 14 amino acids. Germline CDR1 MNHNS, CDR2 SASEGT. CDR3 in amino acids: CASSLGGANQPQHF.

The chain joins TRBV5-4 to TRBJ2-7. The CDR3 covers 14 residues. Per the germline V gene, CDR1 is SGHNT and CDR2 is YYREEE (reference sequence). Here the CDR3 reads CASSVNTDNYEQYF. Full variable domain (remainder filled in from reference TRBV5-4 and TRBJ2-7): ETGVTQSPTHLIKTRGQQVTLRCSSQSGHNTVSWYQQALGQGPQFIFQYYREEENGRGNFPPRFSGLQFPNYSSELNVNALELDDSALYLCASSVNTDNYEQYFGPGTRLTVT.

The V call is TRBV6-2 or TRBV6-3, the J call TRBJ2-1; lacking DNA, the TRBD2 call made by TCRdb goes unchecked. The CDR3 covers 18 residues. The V gene's germline CDR1 is MNHEY and CDR2 SVGEGT. The chain's CDR3 is CASSYGLAGGPSRNEQFF.

The J gene is TRBJ1-1, the V gene TRBV20-1; TCRdb lists TRBD1, though no DNA is available to test this call. CDR1 and CDR2 from the germline V gene are DFQATT and SNEGSKA (reference sequence). CDR3 size: 12 residues. This CDR3 reads CSAPGTGQAAFF.

The chain joins TRBV28 to TRBJ2-1; as DNA is missing, the TRBD1 call by TCRdb cannot be tested. This CDR3 is 16 amino acids long. In germline, CDR1 is MDHEN, CDR2 SYDVKM. The CDR3 loop is CASSPPRGLPYNEQFF.

The V and J genes are TRBV6-5 and TRBJ1-1. From germline, CDR1 is MNHEY and CDR2 SVGAGI. The CDR3 spans 12 residues. The chain's CDR3 is CASRGLNTEAFF.

The rearrangement joins TRBV12-3 or TRBV12-4 to TRBJ2-5; TCRdb's assignment of TRBD2 cannot be checked, as there is no DNA. The CDR3 has 17 residues. This CDR3 is CASSLKIGGRGGETQYF.

V usage is TRBV30 and J usage is TRBJ2-7; TCRdb names TRBD2, which stays unverified in the absence of DNA. Germline V gene data show CDR1 as GTSNPN and CDR2 as SVGIG (reference sequence). CDR3 length: 15 residues. CDR3 residues: CAWLPGLAGAYEQYF.

This chain links TRBV20-1 with TRBJ1-4; no DNA is available, so the TRBD1 call from TCRdb remains unchecked. This CDR3 comprises 18 residues. The germline CDR1 and CDR2 sequences are DFQATT and SNEGSKA (reference sequence). The CDR3 reads CSAPNVVAGGDWDEKLFF.

This sequence joins TRBV7-7 and TRBJ2-2; as DNA is missing, the TRBD2 call by TCRdb cannot be tested. CDR1 is SSHAT, CDR2 FNYEAQ, per germline (reference sequence). This CDR3 is built from 16 residues. The CDR3 spells CASSLGSGRTSGELFF.

The V call is TRBV5-4, the J call TRBJ1-3. The germline V gene has CDR1 SGHNT and CDR2 YYREEE (reference sequence). CDR3 length: 13 residues. CDR3 sequence reads: CASSFRAGNTIYF. The full variable domain, completed using reference TRBV5-4 and TRBJ1-3, is ETGVTQSPTHLIKTRGQQVTLRCSSQSGHNTVSWYQQALGQGPQFIFQYYREEENGRGNFPPRFSGLQFPNYSSELNVNALELDDSALYLCASSFRAGNTIYFGEGSWLTVV.

V and J are TRBV7-9 and TRBJ1-2; the D gene TCRdb calls, TRBD1, cannot be checked with no DNA. This CDR3 is built from 13 residues. The germline V gene encodes CDR1 SEHNR and CDR2 FQNEAQ (reference sequence). The CDR3 is CASSLGRDDGYTF. Filled out from reference TRBV7-9 and TRBJ1-2, the complete variable domain reads DTGVSQNPRHKITKRGQNVTFRCDPISEHNRLYWYRQTLGQGPEFLTYFQNEAQLEKSRLLSDRFSAERPKGSFSTLEIQRTEQGDSAMYLCASSLGRDDGYTFGSGTRLTVV.

V and J are TRBV6-6 and TRBJ1-5. CDR1 is MNHNY, CDR2 SVGAGI, per germline (reference sequence). CDR3 size: 13 residues. CDR3 region: CTLTGRGNQPQHF.

The chain couples TRBV19 to TRBJ2-7. CDR1 and CDR2 from the germline V gene are LNHDA and SQIVND (reference sequence). The CDR3 runs to 16 residues. CDR3 loop: CASSIDSAGDSYEQYF.

This rearrangement joins TRBV5-4 to TRBJ2-1; there is no DNA to check the TCRdb D call of TRBD1. The CDR3 consists of 16 residues. The germline V gene has CDR1 SGHNT and CDR2 YYREEE (reference sequence). Here the CDR3 reads CASSLSSRGGGREQFF.

The J gene is TRBJ2-7, the V gene TRBV29-1; TCRdb reports TRBD1, a call that lacks DNA to check it against. Germline loops: CDR1 SQVTM, CDR2 ANQGSEA. This CDR3 region has 13 residues. CDR3 in amino acids: CSVLLTVSYEQYF.

V usage is TRBV20-1 and J usage is TRBJ2-3; TCRdb selects TRBD2, and the lack of DNA leaves this call unchecked. The CDR3 loop spans 13 amino acids. CDR1 and CDR2 from the germline V gene are DFQATT and SNEGSKA (reference sequence). The CDR3: CSAPGLDRDTQYF.

This chain joins TRBV20-1 and TRBJ2-3; TCRdb lists TRBD1, though no DNA is available to test this call. This CDR3 spans 11 amino acids. Germline V gene data show CDR1 as DFQATT and CDR2 as SNEGSKA (reference sequence). CDR3 protein: CSAIRANTQYF.

CDR3 sequence reads: CASSPSRDEQYF. The chain links TRBV18 to TRBJ2-7. The CDR3 totals 12 residues. CDR1 is KGHSH and CDR2 is LQKENI in the germline V gene.

The chain employs TRBV7-9 and TRBJ2-7; the D gene TCRdb calls, TRBD2, cannot be checked with no DNA. The CDR3 loop spans 15 amino acids. Germline V gene sequence: CDR1 SEHNR, CDR2 FQNEAQ (reference sequence). Here the CDR3 reads CASSLGGTNLYEQYF.

This chain links TRBV18 with TRBJ2-1. This CDR3 region has 16 residues. Germline loops: CDR1 KGHSH, CDR2 LQKENI. CDR3: CASSPLLSTRYNEQFF. Filled out from reference TRBV18 and TRBJ2-1, the complete variable domain reads NAGVMQNPRHLVRRRGQEARLRCSPMKGHSHVYWYRQLPEEGLKFMVYLQKENIIDESGMPKERFSAEFPKEGPSILRIQQVVRGDSAAYFCASSPLLSTRYNEQFFGPGTRLTVL.

The chain joins TRBV5-1 to TRBJ2-2. The CDR3 is made up of 15 amino acids. CDR1 is SGHRS and CDR2 is YFSETQ in the germline V gene. The CDR3 sequence: CASSETLTNTGELFF.